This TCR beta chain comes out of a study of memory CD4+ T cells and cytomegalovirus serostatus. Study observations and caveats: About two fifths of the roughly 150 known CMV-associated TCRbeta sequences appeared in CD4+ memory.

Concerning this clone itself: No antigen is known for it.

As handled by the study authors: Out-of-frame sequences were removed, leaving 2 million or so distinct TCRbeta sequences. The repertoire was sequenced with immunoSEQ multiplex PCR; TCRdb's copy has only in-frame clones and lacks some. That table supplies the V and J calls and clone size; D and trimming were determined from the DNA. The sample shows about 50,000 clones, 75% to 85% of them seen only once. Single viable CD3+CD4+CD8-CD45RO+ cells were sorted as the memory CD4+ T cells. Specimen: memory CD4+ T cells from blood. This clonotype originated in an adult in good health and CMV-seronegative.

CDR3 nucleotide sequence: TGTGCCAGCAGCGCGGGGAATACAGACTCTGGAAACACCATATATTTT. Amino acids: CASSAGNTDSGNTIYF. The V and J genes are TRBV9 and TRBJ1-3; D is unclear. Germline CDR1 and CDR2: SGDLS and YYNGEE. V lost 3 bases, J lost 0 bases, and 13 bases lay in between. This CDR3 is 16 amino acids long.